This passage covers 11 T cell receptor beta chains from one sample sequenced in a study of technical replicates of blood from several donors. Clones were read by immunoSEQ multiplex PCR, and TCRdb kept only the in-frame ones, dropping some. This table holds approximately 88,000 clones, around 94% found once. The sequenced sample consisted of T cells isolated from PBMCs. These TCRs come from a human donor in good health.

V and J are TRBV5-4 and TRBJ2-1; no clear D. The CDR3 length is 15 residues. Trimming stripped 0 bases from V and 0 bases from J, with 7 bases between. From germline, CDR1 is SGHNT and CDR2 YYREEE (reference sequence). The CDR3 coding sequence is TGTGCCAGCAGCTTGGAGACAAACTCCTACAATGAGCAGTTCTTC. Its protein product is CASSLETNSYNEQFF.

The CDR3, as DNA: TGTGCCACGGGACTAGCGGGTGCCCCGACCTACGAGCAGTACTTC. It translates to CATGLAGAPTYEQYF. V gene TRBV19 combines with J gene TRBJ2-7; TRBD2 aligns across 12 bases. CDR1 is LNHDA and CDR2 is SQIVND in the germline V gene (reference sequence). This CDR3 comprises 15 residues. V lost 10 bases and J lost 2; bases outside the gene matches: 9.

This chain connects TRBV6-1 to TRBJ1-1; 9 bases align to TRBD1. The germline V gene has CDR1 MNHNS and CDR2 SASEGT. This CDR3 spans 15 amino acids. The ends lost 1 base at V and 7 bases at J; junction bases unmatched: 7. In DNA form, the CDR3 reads TGTGCCAGCAGTGAAGAGAACAGGGGGCGAGGTGAAGCTTTCTTT. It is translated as CASSEENRGRGEAFF.

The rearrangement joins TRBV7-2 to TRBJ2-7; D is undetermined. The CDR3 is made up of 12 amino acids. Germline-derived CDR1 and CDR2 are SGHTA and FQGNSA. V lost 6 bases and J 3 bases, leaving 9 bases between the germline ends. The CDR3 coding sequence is TGTGCCAGCAGTCAACTATACTACGAGCAGTACTTC. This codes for CASSQLYYEQYF. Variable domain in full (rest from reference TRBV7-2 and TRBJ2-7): GAGVSQSPSNKVTEKGKDVELRCDPISGHTALYWYRQSLGQGLEFLIYFQGNSAPDKSGLPSDRFSAERTGGSVSTLTIQRTQQEDSAVYLCASSQLYYEQYFGPGTRLTVT.

The CDR3 nucleotides are TGTGCCAGTAGTATAGTGGGGCCGGACAGCCATAGCAATCAGCCCCAGCATTTT. This codes for CASSIVGPDSHSNQPQHF. The chain joins TRBV19 to TRBJ1-5; weak D call: TRBD1 (6 bases). This CDR3 comprises 18 residues. V was clipped by 1 base and J by 0 bases, with 16 bases between them. In germline, CDR1 is LNHDA, CDR2 SQIVND (reference sequence).

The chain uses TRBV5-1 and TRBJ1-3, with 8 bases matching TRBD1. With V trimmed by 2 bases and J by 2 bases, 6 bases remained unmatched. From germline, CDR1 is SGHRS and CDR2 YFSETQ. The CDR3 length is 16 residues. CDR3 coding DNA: TGCGCCAGCAGCTTAACAGGGGGGGACGCTGGAAACACCATATATTTT. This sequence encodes CASSLTGGDAGNTIYF.

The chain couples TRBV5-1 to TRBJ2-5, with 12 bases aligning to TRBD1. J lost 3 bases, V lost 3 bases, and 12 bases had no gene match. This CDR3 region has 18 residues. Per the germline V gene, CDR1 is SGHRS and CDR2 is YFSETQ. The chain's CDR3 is CASSSTGTGGEVEETQYF. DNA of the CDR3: TGCGCCAGCAGCTCAACCGGGACAGGGGGCGAGGTGGAAGAGACCCAGTACTTC.

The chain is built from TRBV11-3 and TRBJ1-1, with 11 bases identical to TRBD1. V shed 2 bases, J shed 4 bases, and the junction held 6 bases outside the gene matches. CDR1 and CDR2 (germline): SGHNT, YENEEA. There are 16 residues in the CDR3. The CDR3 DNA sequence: TGTGCCAGCAGCTTAAGACGGACAGGGGGCGGCACTGAAGCTTTCTTT. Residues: CASSLRRTGGGTEAFF.

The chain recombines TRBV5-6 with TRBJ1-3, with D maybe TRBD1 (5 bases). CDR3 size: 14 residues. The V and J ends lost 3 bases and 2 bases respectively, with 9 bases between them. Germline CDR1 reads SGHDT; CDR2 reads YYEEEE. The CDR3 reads CASSWGNPGNTIYF. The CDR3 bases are TGTGCCAGCAGCTGGGGCAACCCTGGAAACACCATATATTTT.

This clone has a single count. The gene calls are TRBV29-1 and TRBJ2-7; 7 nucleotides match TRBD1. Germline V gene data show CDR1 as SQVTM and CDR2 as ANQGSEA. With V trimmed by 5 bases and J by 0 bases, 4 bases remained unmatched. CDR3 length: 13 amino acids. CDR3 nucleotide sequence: TGCAGCGTTTTGACAGGGAGCTCCTACGAGCAGTACTTC. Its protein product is CSVLTGSSYEQYF.

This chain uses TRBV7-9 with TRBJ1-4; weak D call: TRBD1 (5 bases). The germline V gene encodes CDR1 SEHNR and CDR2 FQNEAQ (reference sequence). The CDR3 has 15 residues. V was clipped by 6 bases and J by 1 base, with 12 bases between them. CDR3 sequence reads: CASRSSGGTNEKLFF. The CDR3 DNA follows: TGTGCCAGCAGATCTTCGGGGGGAACTAATGAAAAACTGTTTTTT.